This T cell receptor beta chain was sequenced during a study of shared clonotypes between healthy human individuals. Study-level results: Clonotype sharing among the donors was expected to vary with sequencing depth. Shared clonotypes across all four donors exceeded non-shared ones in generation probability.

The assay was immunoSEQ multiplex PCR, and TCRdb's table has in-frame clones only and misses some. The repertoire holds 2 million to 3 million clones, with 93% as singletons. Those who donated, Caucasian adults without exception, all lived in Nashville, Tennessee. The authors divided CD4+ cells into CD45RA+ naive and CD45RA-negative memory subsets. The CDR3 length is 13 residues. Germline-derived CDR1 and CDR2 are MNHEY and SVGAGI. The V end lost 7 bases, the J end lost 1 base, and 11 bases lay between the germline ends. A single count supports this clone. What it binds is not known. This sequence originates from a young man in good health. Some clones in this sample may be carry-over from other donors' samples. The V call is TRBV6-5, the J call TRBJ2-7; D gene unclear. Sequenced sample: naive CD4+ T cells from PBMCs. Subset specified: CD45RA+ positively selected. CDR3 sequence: CASTSSRSYEQYF. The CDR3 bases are TGTGCCAGCACCTCGAGTCGGTCCTACGAGCAGTACTTC.